This T cell receptor beta chain comes out of a study of blood T cell repertoires in COVID-19. This table comes from immunoSEQ multiplex PCR, and its TCRdb copy is limited to in-frame clones, with some not included. The table lists more than 200,000 clones, 65% to 85% of them singletons, with roughly 4.5% in the top ten. Clinical history as reported by participants underpinned cohort assignment. The clonotype was recovered from a young man with acute COVID-19. Specimen: PBMCs or T cells enriched from blood (not recorded which).

CDR3 DNA sequence: TGTGCCTGGACCCGAGGAAATGAGCAGTTCTTC. Translated, it gives CAWTRGNEQFF. The chain employs TRBV30 and TRBJ2-1; D is ambiguous. Germline V gene sequence: CDR1 GTSNPN, CDR2 SVGIG (reference sequence). Deletions cut 4 bases from V and 7 bases from J, with 8 bases between. The CDR3 runs 11 residues. Filled out from reference TRBV30 and TRBJ2-1, the complete variable domain reads SQTIHQWPATLVQPVGSPLSLECTVEGTSNPNLYWYRQAAGRGLQLLFYSVGIGQISSEVPQNLSASRPQDRQFILSSKKLLLSDSGFYLCAWTRGNEQFFGPGTRLTVL.